Shown below are 2 T cell receptor beta chains from a single sample sequenced in a study of blood T cell repertoires in COVID-19. The assay was immunoSEQ multiplex PCR, and TCRdb's table has in-frame clones only and misses some. The sample lists fewer than 500,000 clones; over 65% were seen once. Sequencing used peripheral blood. The receptor source for this set is a human donor with acute or convalescent COVID-19. The donor label of this sample is uncertain.

The chain uses TRBV28 and TRBJ2-7, with 10 bases lining up with TRBD1. The V segment lost 5 bases and the J segment 5 bases; nucleotides outside the gene matches: 12. Germline CDR1 reads MDHEN; CDR2 reads SYDVKM. This CDR3 region has 16 residues. The CDR3 loop reads CASSLAGGQGFHEQYF. CDR3 nucleotides: TGTGCCAGCAGTCTCGCTGGGGGACAGGGGTTCCACGAGCAGTACTTC.

The V and J genes are TRBV6-5 and TRBJ2-7, with D possibly matching TRBD2 (5 bases). The V end was cut by 5 bases, the J end by 2 bases, with 13 bases between. From germline, CDR1 is MNHEY and CDR2 SVGAGI. The length of the CDR3 is 14 residues. The CDR3 loop reads CASSKTGNTYEQYF. CDR3 nucleotides: TGTGCCAGCAGTAAAACGGGGAACACCTACGAGCAGTACTTC.